This entry lists 31 T cell receptor beta chains sequenced from one sample in a study of blood T cell repertoires in COVID-19. The protocol was immunoSEQ multiplex PCR, while the TCRdb copy is restricted to in-frame clones and leaves out a portion. Of under 200,000 clones listed, more than 60% are singletons. The sample was peripheral blood. These receptors were obtained from a man between 65 and 85 years old with acute or convalescent COVID-19.

The chain recombines TRBV5-4 with TRBJ1-2; D might be TRBD1 (5 bases). V was pared by 7 bases and J by 7 bases, with 17 bases between. This CDR3 is 13 amino acids long. Germline CDR1 is SGHNT and CDR2 is YYREEE (reference sequence). CDR3 sequence reads: CASSPYGGFGYTF. The CDR3 DNA is TGTGCCAGCTCCCCGTATGGGGGGTTTGGCTACACCTTC.

This clone was picked up a small number of times. The J gene is TRBJ2-1, the V gene TRBV12-2; the table assigns TRBD2, which was not confirmed against the DNA. TRBV12-2 represents a pseudogene. The CDR3 sequence is 18 residues long. The CDR3 DNA sequence: TGTGCAAGTCGCTTAGCGATCGCAATCCTTAGCTCCTACAATGAGCAGTTCTTC. Encoded protein: CASRLAIAILSSYNEQFF.

The V call is TRBV5-6, the J call TRBJ2-7; D is unresolved. Germline V gives CDR1 SGHDT, CDR2 YYEEEE. The ends were cut back, 2 bases at V and 4 bases at J, with 10 bases in the middle. CDR3 length: 13 amino acids. In DNA form, the CDR3 reads TGTGCCAGCAGCTTTAGGCGGAAATACGAGCAGTACTTC. Translating it yields CASSFRRKYEQYF.

This chain connects TRBV6-5 to TRBJ2-2; the D gene is possibly TRBD2 (5 bases). V was trimmed by 6 bases and J by 7 bases, leaving 12 bases between them. From germline, CDR1 is MNHEY and CDR2 SVGAGI. The CDR3 sequence is 13 residues long. The CDR3 spells CASRLDGNGELFF. CDR3 coding DNA: TGTGCCAGCAGACTCGACGGGAACGGGGAGCTGTTTTTT.

The chain employs TRBV28 and TRBJ2-5, with 8 bases fitting TRBD1. Losses at the gene ends were 6 bases for V and 0 bases for J; bases not matched to a gene: 6. CDR1 and CDR2 (germline): MDHEN, SYDVKM. The CDR3 has 15 amino acids. The CDR3: CASSPMDRDQETQYF. In DNA form, the CDR3 reads TGTGCCAGCAGCCCAATGGACAGGGACCAAGAGACCCAGTACTTC.

The chain joins TRBV4-1 to TRBJ2-4; tentatively, D is TRBD1 (5 bases). The CDR3 runs to 13 residues. Germline CDR1 and CDR2: MGHRA and YSYEKL. Trimming cost V 3 bases and J 6 bases, with 9 bases left between them. CDR3 coding DNA: TGCGCCAGCAGCCAGATAAGGGGAAACATTCAGTACTTC. Its translation: CASSQIRGNIQYF.

The V and J genes are TRBV5-5 and TRBJ2-2, with D perhaps TRBD1 (7 bases). Germline V gene data show CDR1 as SGHKS and CDR2 as YYEKEE (reference sequence). The CDR3 loop spans 14 amino acids. V shed 3 bases and J shed 6 bases, with 12 bases lying between them. CDR3 loop: CASSSEGAPGELFF. The CDR3 DNA follows: TGTGCCAGCAGCTCGGAGGGGGCGCCCGGGGAGCTGTTTTTT.

The chain has TRBV19 and TRBJ1-1; 7 positions match TRBD1. Germline CDR1 LNHDA, CDR2 SQIVND (reference sequence). This CDR3 is 17 amino acids long. V shed 5 bases and J 1 base; nucleotides not matched to a gene: 13. CDR3 sequence (DNA): TGTGCCAGTAGTCCTCAGCCCCCGGGACAGAGGAACACTGAAGCTTTCTTT. This encodes CASSPQPPGQRNTEAFF.

V is TRBV5-4 and J is TRBJ2-6, with TRBD1 identical over 7 bases. V gave up 3 bases and J gave up 4 bases; unmatched junction bases: 4. CDR1 is SGHNT and CDR2 is YYREEE in the germline V gene (reference sequence). This CDR3 comprises 15 residues. CDR3 amino acids: CASSSQGSGANVLTF. DNA of the CDR3: TGTGCCAGCAGCTCACAGGGGTCGGGGGCCAACGTCCTGACTTTC.

This chain links TRBV24-1 with TRBJ1-1; 9 positions agree with TRBD1. Losses at the gene ends were 3 bases for V and 1 base for J; bases not matched to a gene: 5. There are 16 residues in the CDR3. In germline, CDR1 is KGHDR, CDR2 SFDVKD. The CDR3 bases are TGTGCCACCAGTGATGGAGGACAGGGGAAGAACACTGAAGCTTTCTTT. Its protein is CATSDGGQGKNTEAFF.

This chain links TRBV19 with TRBJ2-3; D is perhaps TRBD2 (5 bases). Trimming stripped 5 bases from V and 3 bases from J, with 24 bases between. The germline V gene encodes CDR1 LNHDA and CDR2 SQIVND (reference sequence). The CDR3 covers 18 residues. The CDR3 sequence is CASSVLGPRPVGTDTQYF. CDR3 nucleotide sequence: TGTGCCAGTAGTGTACTAGGGCCCCGTCCCGTGGGGACAGATACGCAGTATTTT.

V gene TRBV30 combines with J gene TRBJ2-1, with D perhaps TRBD1 (6 bases). The germline V gene encodes CDR1 GTSNPN and CDR2 SVGIG (reference sequence). This CDR3 has 19 amino acids. Trimming took off 5 bases at V and 6 bases at J, with 32 bases between the two ends. CDR3 bases: TGTGCCTGGGACGTCGGCAGGGGAACCAAACATGGAAAAATCAATGAGCAGTTCTTC. Translation: CAWDVGRGTKHGKINEQFF.

This chain links TRBV2 with TRBJ2-3; 12 nucleotides match TRBD1. Germline V gene sequence: CDR1 SNHLY, CDR2 FYNNEI. After removal of 7 bases from V and 5 bases from J, the junction contained 13 bases not matched to a gene. The CDR3 has 17 residues. The chain's CDR3 is CASNIFRDRGPRDTQYF. The CDR3 DNA reads as TGTGCCAGCAACATCTTCCGGGACAGGGGGCCGAGAGATACGCAGTATTTT.

The chain has TRBV6-4 and TRBJ1-5; tentative D call: TRBD1 (5 bases). The CDR3 has 14 residues. Germline assignment: CDR1 MRHNA and CDR2 SNTAGT. V was cut by 0 bases and J by 6 bases, with 9 bases left in between. CDR3 nucleotides: TGTGCCAGCAGTGACTCGGGGGGTGCTCAGCCCCAGCATTTT. Its translation: CASSDSGGAQPQHF.

The chain employs TRBV11-2 and TRBJ2-1; 12 bases are shared with TRBD2. The junction had 8 bases not matched to a gene; V was cut back by 7 bases and J by 7 bases. Germline values: CDR1 SGHAT, CDR2 FQNNGV. CDR3 length equals 15 residues. The DNA of the CDR3 is TGTGCCAGCAACCTAGCGGGGGGGACAACAAATGAGCAGTTCTTC. It is translated as CASNLAGGTTNEQFF.

This clone has just a few counts. The J gene is TRBJ2-1, the V gene TRBV29-1, with D possibly TRBD2 on 6 matching bases. CDR3 size: 14 residues. Germline V lookup: CDR1 SQVTM, CDR2 ANQGSEA. The ends were cut back, 1 base at V and 9 bases at J, with 16 bases in the middle. The CDR3 DNA is TGCAGCGTTGAAGTCTCTAGCGTCTACGTTGAGCAGTTCTTC. Protein: CSVEVSSVYVEQFF.

V is TRBV9 and J is TRBJ2-7; the match to TRBD2 covers 7 bases. The CDR3 totals 14 residues. The germline V gene has CDR1 SGDLS and CDR2 YYNGEE. V was clipped by 0 bases and J by 4 bases; unmatched bases: 4. The CDR3 nucleotides read TGTGCCAGCAGCGTAGCTAGCGGTGGTTACGAGCAGTACTTC. Amino acids: CASSVASGGYEQYF.

The sample holds a few counts of this clone. The chain uses TRBV6-1 and TRBJ1-1; 12 bases align to TRBD1. The junction had 11 bases not matched to a gene; V was cut back by 3 bases and J by 6 bases. CDR1 is MNHNS, CDR2 SASEGT, per germline. This CDR3 is built from 17 residues. CDR3 bases: TGTGCCAGCAGTGATGGGACAGGGGGCTTAGTGATCCCTGAAGCTTTCTTT. The encoded protein is CASSDGTGGLVIPEAFF.

This chain joins TRBV7-2 and TRBJ1-2; 7 nucleotides match TRBD1. The length of the CDR3 is 13 residues. Trimming removed 3 bases from V and 6 bases from J; junction bases left unmatched: 4. Germline assignment: CDR1 SGHTA and CDR2 FQGNSA. The CDR3 spells CASSFRGTDGYTF. In DNA, the CDR3 is TGTGCCAGCAGCTTTCGTGGGACAGATGGCTACACCTTC.

J is TRBJ1-5 and V is TRBV19; the D gene is possibly TRBD1 (6 bases). CDR1 is LNHDA, CDR2 SQIVND, per germline (reference sequence). Trimming took off 4 bases at V and 5 bases at J, with 18 bases between the two ends. The CDR3 consists of 16 residues. CDR3 in amino acids: CASSSYTGPGDQPQHF. The CDR3 DNA reads TGTGCCAGTAGTAGTTATACGGGTCCAGGGGATCAGCCCCAGCATTTT.

The chain couples TRBV5-1 to TRBJ1-2; tentative D call: TRBD1 (5 bases). V was pared by 0 bases and J by 4 bases, with 13 bases between. This CDR3 has 15 residues. The germline V gene encodes CDR1 SGHRS and CDR2 YFSETQ. For the CDR3, the DNA is TGCGCCAGCAGCTTGGAGGGGCAGGGATCCTATGGCTACACCTTC. Translation gives CASSLEGQGSYGYTF.

The chain couples TRBV28 to TRBJ2-3, with 12 bases aligning to TRBD2. Per the germline V gene, CDR1 is MDHEN and CDR2 is SYDVKM. The CDR3 is 19 residues long. The V and J ends lost 4 bases and 0 bases, in that order; junction bases with no gene match: 11. The CDR3 nucleotides are TGTGCCAGCAGTTCTGCTGCTAGCGGGAGGGCTACTAGCACAGATACGCAGTATTTT. It translates to CASSSAASGRATSTDTQYF.

The chain is built from TRBV5-5 and TRBJ1-5, with 9 bases lining up with TRBD1. This CDR3 is built from 15 residues. The ends lost 1 base at V and 5 bases at J; junction bases unmatched: 4. CDR1 is SGHKS and CDR2 is YYEKEE in the germline V gene (reference sequence). This chain's CDR3 is CASSLTGGIDQPQHF. DNA of the CDR3: TGTGCCAGCAGCTTGACAGGGGGCATCGATCAGCCCCAGCATTTT.

This chain links TRBV19 with TRBJ2-3, with 10 nucleotides matching TRBD2. In germline, CDR1 is LNHDA, CDR2 SQIVND (reference sequence). Unmatched junction bases numbered 4, after V lost 2 bases and J lost 5 bases. The CDR3 is 15 residues long. DNA for the CDR3: TGTGCCAGTAGTATATCAGCGGGAGGGGGAGATACGCAGTATTTT. Its protein product is CASSISAGGGDTQYF.

The CDR3 region is CASSVEGQGGVYGGYTF. CDR3 DNA sequence: TGTGCCAGCAGCGTAGAGGGACAGGGAGGGGTTTATGGTGGCTACACCTTC. V usage is TRBV9 and J usage is TRBJ1-2, with TRBD1 matching 9 bases. CDR3 size: 17 residues. Germline V gives CDR1 SGDLS, CDR2 YYNGEE. Trimming cost V 0 bases and J 7 bases; bases outside gene matches: 13.

DNA of the CDR3: TGTGCCAGTAACTCCAGGGACACTGAAGCTTTCTTT. It encodes CASNSRDTEAFF. The rearrangement uses TRBV19 and TRBJ1-1; a possible D gene is TRBD1 (5 bases). Between the trimmed V and J ends, which lost 7 bases and 3 bases, there was a span of 9 bases. CDR3 size: 12 residues. CDR1 is LNHDA, CDR2 SQIVND, per germline (reference sequence).

This clone was observed once. The V call is TRBV15, the J call TRBJ1-1; TRBD1 might be the D (6 bases). The CDR3 loop spans 17 amino acids. Trimming removed 0 bases at V and 0 bases at J, with 14 bases between. From germline, CDR1 is LNHNV and CDR2 YYDKDF (reference sequence). The CDR3 nucleotides read TGTGCCACCAGCAGAGACGAAACAGGGATAATGAACACTGAAGCTTTCTTT. Its protein is CATSRDETGIMNTEAFF. The variable domain in full, completed from reference TRBV15 and TRBJ1-1, reads DAMVIQNPRYQVTQFGKPVTLSCSQTLNHNVMYWYQQKSSQAPKLLFHYYDKDFNNEADTPDNFQSRRPNTSFCFLDIRSPGLGDTAMYLCATSRDETGIMNTEAFFGQGTRLTVV.

The V gene is TRBV6-5, the J gene TRBJ2-1; a possible D gene is TRBD2 (6 bases). Per germline, CDR1 MNHEY and CDR2 SVGAGI. CDR3 length: 14 residues. Trimming removed 10 bases at V and 2 bases at J, with 15 bases between. This chain's CDR3 is CATHGGSAYNEQFF. The CDR3 nucleotides are TGTGCCACCCACGGGGGATCCGCCTACAATGAGCAGTTCTTC.

This clone was picked up a small number of times. This sequence joins TRBV19 and TRBJ1-5; 7 nucleotides agree with TRBD1. V was pared by 5 bases and J by 5 bases, with 6 bases of the junction left unmatched. The CDR3 totals 14 residues. Germline V CDR1 and CDR2: LNHDA, SQIVND (reference sequence). This CDR3 reads CASSGEGAYQPQHF. CDR3 in DNA: TGTGCCAGTAGTGGTGAGGGGGCATATCAGCCCCAGCATTTT.

The chain carries TRBV4-1 and TRBJ2-2, with D maybe TRBD2 (5 bases). The ends were cut back, 0 bases at V and 8 bases at J, with 13 bases in the middle. Per the germline V gene, CDR1 is MGHRA and CDR2 is YSYEKL. This CDR3 has 15 amino acids. CDR3 nucleotide sequence: TGCGCCAGCAGCCAAGATCGGGGTGGTTTAGGGGAGCTGTTTTTT. Translated, it gives CASSQDRGGLGELFF.

The chain employs TRBV19 and TRBJ2-1; D gene ambiguous. The CDR3 loop spans 15 amino acids. Trimming stripped 1 base from V and 7 bases from J, with 14 bases between. Germline V gene lookup returns CDR1 LNHDA and CDR2 SQIVND (reference sequence). CDR3 coding DNA: TGTGCCAGTAGTATAGCCCGAGCACCTCCAAATGAGCAGTTCTTC. Protein product: CASSIARAPPNEQFF.